Included here is one T cell receptor beta chain sequence, with context. Its target is not known. Sequencing used immunoSEQ multiplex PCR; TCRdb keeps in-frame clones, though not all of them. The sample includes over 60,000 clones, about 90% seen only once; the top ten take just over 2%. The data derive from a study of OX40 agonist ivuxolimab in advanced cancers. Study context: An agonistic anti-OX40 (CD134) antibody, ivuxolimab, was used to treat the patients. From 23 to 79 years was the age range, with a mean of roughly 64 years, and about 78% were male. Partial responses were achieved by three patients, one with hepatocellular carcinoma and two with cutaneous melanoma.

The CDR3 is 11 amino acids. Trimming stripped 3 bases from V and 6 bases from J, with 9 bases between. The V gene's germline CDR1 is SQVTM and CDR2 ANQGSEA. Regarding the study as a whole: Some nonresponders additionally presented with little normalized T-cell clonal expansion.

The sequence derives from an adult with an advanced solid tumor such as melanoma, head and neck, liver or kidney cancer. The material was CD4+ or CD8+ T cells sorted from blood, obtained in a trial of the OX40 agonist ivuxolimab. J is TRBJ2-7 and V is TRBV29-1; the D gene could be TRBD1 or TRBD2 (5 bases each). CDR3: CSVDHGTEQYF. The CDR3 coding sequence is TGCAGCGTTGACCACGGGACCGAGCAGTACTTC.